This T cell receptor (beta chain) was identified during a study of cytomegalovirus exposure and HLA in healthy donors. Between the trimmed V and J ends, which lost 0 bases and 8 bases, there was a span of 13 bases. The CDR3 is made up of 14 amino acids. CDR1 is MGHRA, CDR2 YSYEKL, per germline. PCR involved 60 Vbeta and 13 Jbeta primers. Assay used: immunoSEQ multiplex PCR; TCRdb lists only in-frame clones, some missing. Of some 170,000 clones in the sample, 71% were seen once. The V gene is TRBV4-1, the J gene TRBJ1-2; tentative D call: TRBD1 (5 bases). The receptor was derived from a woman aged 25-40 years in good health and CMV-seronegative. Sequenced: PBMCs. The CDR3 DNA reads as TGCGCCAGCAGCCAAGATTCGGGGGTTTGGGGCTACACCTTC. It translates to CASSQDSGVWGYTF.